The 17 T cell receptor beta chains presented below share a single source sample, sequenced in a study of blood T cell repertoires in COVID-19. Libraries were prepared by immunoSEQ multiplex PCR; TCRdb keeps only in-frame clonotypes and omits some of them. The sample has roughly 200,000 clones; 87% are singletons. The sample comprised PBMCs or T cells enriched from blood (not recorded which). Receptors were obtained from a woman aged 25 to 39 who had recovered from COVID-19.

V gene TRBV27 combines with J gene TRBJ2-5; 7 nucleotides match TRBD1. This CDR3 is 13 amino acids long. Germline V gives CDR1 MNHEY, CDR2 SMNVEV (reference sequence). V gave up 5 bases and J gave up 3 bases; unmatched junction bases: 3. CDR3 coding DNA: TGTGCCAGCAGTGACAGGGTGGAAGAGACCCAGTACTTC. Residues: CASSDRVEETQYF.

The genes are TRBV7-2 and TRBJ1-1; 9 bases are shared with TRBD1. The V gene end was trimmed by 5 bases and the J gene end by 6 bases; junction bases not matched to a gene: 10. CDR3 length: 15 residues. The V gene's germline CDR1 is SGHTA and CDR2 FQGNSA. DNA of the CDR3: TGTGCCAGCAGCCTGGGGACAGGGATTGGGGCTGAAGCTTTCTTT. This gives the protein CASSLGTGIGAEAFF.

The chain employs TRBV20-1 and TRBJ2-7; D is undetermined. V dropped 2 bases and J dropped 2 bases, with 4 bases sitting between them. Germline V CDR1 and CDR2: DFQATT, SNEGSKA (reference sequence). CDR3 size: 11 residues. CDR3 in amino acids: CSARLAYEQYF. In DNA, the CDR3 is TGCAGTGCTAGACTAGCCTACGAGCAGTACTTC.

In DNA form, the CDR3 reads TGTGCCTGGAGTGGGGGACTAGCATCAGATACGCAGTATTTT. Encoded protein: CAWSGGLASDTQYF. The rearrangement uses TRBV30 and TRBJ2-3; 9 bases map to TRBD2. Germline trimming cut 1 base from V and 4 bases from J; bases unmatched to any gene: 3. The CDR3 has 14 amino acids. CDR1 and CDR2 from the germline V gene are GTSNPN and SVGIG (reference sequence).

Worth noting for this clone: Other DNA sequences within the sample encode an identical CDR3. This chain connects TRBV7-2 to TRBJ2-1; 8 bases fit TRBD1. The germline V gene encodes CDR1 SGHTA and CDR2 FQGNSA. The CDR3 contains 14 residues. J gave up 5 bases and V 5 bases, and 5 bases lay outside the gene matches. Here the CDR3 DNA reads TGTGCCAGCAGCCCCGGACAGGGCCACAATGAGCAGTTCTTC. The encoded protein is CASSPGQGHNEQFF. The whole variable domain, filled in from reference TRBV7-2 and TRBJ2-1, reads GAGVSQSPSNKVTEKGKDVELRCDPISGHTALYWYRQSLGQGLEFLIYFQGNSAPDKSGLPSDRFSAERTGGSVSTLTIQRTQQEDSAVYLCASSPGQGHNEQFFGPGTRLTVL.

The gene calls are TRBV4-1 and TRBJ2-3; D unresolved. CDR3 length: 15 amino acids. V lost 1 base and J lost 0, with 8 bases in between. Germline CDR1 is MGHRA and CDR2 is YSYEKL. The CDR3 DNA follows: TGCGCCAGCAGCCAAGGGTGGCGGAGCACAGATACGCAGTATTTT. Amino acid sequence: CASSQGWRSTDTQYF.

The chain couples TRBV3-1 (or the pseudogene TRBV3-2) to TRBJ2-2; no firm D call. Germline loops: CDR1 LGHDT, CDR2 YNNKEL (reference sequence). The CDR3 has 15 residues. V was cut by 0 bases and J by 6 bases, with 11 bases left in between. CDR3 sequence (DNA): TGTGCCAGCAGCCAAGAATGGCTCCACCCCGGGGAGCTGTTTTTT. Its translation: CASSQEWLHPGELFF.

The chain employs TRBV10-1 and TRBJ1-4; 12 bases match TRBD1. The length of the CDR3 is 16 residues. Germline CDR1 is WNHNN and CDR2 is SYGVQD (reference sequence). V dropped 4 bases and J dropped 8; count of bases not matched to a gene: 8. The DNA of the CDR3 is TGCGCCAGCAGTGGAGGGACAGGGGGCAGGGAAGAAAAACTGTTTTTT. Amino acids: CASSGGTGGREEKLFF.

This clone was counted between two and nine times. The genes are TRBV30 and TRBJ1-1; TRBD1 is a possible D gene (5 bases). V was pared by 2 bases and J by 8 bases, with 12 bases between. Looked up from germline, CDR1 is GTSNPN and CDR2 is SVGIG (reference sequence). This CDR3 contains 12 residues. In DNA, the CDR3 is TGTGCCTGGAGTCAGGGAACGATCGAAGCTTTCTTT. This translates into CAWSQGTIEAFF.

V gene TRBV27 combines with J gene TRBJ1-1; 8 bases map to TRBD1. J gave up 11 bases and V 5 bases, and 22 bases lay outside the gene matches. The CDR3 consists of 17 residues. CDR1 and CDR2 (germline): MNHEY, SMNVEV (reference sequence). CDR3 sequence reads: CASSITGTGRGGHEAFF. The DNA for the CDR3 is TGTGCCAGCAGTATTACCGGGACAGGACGAGGGGGCCATGAGGCTTTCTTT.

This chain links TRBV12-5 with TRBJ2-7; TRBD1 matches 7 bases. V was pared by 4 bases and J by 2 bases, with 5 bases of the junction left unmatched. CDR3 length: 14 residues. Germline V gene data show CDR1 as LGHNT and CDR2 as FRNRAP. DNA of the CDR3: TGTGCTAGTGGTTCGCCGGGACAGACCTACGAGCAGTACTTC. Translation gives CASGSPGQTYEQYF.

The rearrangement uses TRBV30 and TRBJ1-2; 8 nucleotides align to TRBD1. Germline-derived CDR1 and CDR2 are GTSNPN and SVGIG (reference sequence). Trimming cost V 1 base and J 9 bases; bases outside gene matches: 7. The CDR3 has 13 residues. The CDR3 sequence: CAWSAGRGLSYTF. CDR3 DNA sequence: TGTGCCTGGAGTGCGGGCAGGGGGCTGAGCTACACCTTC.

The CDR3 sequence: CASRRAGIRYGYTF. DNA for the CDR3: TGTGCCAGCAGGAGAGCGGGGATAAGATATGGCTACACCTTC. This chain connects TRBV27 to TRBJ1-2; D unclear. CDR1 and CDR2 (germline): MNHEY, SMNVEV (reference sequence). V was trimmed by 6 bases and J by 5 bases, leaving 16 bases between them. The CDR3 runs 14 residues.

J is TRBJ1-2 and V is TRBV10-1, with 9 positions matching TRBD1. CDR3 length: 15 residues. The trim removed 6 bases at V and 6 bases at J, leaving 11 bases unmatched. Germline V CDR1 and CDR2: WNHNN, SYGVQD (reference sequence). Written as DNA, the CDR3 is TGCGCCAGCAGGGCGGACAGGGGCCATAAGAATGGCTACACCTTC. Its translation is CASRADRGHKNGYTF.

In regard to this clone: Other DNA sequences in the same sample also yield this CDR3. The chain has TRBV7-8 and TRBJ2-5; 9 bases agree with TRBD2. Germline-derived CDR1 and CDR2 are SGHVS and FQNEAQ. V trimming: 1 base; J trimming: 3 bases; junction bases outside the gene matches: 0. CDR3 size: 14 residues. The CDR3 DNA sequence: TGTGCCAGCAGCTTAGGACTAGCGGAAGAGACCCAGTACTTC. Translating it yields CASSLGLAEETQYF.

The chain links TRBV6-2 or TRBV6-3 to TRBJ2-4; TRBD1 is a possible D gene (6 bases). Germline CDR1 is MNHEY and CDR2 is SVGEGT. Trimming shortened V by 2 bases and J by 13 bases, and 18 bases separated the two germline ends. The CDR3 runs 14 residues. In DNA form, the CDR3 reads TGTGCCAGCAGTTACCCGGACAGCCGGCTTATCCAGTACTTC. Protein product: CASSYPDSRLIQYF.

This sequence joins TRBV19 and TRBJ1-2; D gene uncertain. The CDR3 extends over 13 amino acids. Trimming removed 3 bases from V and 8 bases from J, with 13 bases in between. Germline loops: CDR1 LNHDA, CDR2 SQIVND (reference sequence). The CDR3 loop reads CASSIGKTGGYTF. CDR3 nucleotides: TGTGCCAGTAGTATCGGGAAAACTGGGGGCTACACCTTC.